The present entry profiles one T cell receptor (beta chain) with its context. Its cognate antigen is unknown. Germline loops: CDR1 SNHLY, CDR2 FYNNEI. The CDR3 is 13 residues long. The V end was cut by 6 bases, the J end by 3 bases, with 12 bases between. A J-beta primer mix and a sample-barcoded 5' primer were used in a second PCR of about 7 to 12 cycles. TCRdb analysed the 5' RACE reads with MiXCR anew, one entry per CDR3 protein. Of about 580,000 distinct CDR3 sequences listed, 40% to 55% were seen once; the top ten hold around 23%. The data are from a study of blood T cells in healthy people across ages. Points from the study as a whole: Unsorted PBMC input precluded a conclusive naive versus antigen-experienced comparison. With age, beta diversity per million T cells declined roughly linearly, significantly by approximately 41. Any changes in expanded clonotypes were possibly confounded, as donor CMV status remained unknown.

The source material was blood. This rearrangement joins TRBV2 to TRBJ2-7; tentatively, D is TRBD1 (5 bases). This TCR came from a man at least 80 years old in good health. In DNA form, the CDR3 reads TGTGCCAGCAGGGCCCCAGGGATCTACGAGCAGTACTTC. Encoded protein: CASRAPGIYEQYF.